These 19 T cell receptor beta chains share one sample of origin, sequenced in a study of T cell repertoires in cytomegalovirus infection. Their antigens are not known. TCRdb recomputed calls from the reads with MiXCR, one row per CDR3 protein. The sample holds 160,000 or so distinct CDR3 sequences, roughly 21% seen once. The sequences come from CD8+ T cells from cultured PBMCs, collected from culture after CMV antigen stimulation. The source of these receptors is a human donor in good health (CMV status not recorded). Some clones in this sample may be carry-over from other donors' samples.

This clonotype was detected only a few times. The chain carries TRBV6-4 and TRBJ2-2, with D possibly TRBD1 on 5 matching bases. CDR3 length: 15 residues. CDR1 is MRHNA and CDR2 is SNTAGT in the germline V gene. V lost 0 bases and J 6 bases, leaving 11 bases between the germline ends. The CDR3 coding sequence is TGTGCCAGCAGTGACTCAGGGGCTCACGCCGGGGAGCTGTTTTTT. Amino acids: CASSDSGAHAGELFF.

This chain uses TRBV7-2 with TRBJ1-1; TRBD1 matches at 8 bases. Germline CDR1 is SGHTA and CDR2 is FQGNSA. Losses at the gene ends were 5 bases for V and 2 bases for J; bases not matched to a gene: 7. The CDR3 has 15 residues. The CDR3 DNA sequence: TGTGCCAGCAGCCTTAGGACAGGGATAAACACTGAAGCTTTCTTT. This encodes CASSLRTGINTEAFF.

V usage is TRBV14 and J usage is TRBJ2-1; D not certain. This CDR3 has 13 residues. Looked up from germline, CDR1 is SGHDN and CDR2 is FVKESK. The V end was cut by 2 bases, the J end by 9 bases, with 11 bases between. CDR3 sequence (DNA): TGTGCCAGCAGCCAAATAGCTTTTGGTGAGCAGTTCTTC. Amino acids: CASSQIAFGEQFF.

This clonotype was seen more than once but under ten times. The chain carries TRBV19 and TRBJ2-7; no reliable D call. Trimming took off 5 bases at V and 0 bases at J, with 14 bases between the two ends. The CDR3 extends over 15 amino acids. Germline V gives CDR1 LNHDA, CDR2 SQIVND (reference sequence). The CDR3 is CASSPWTASSYEQYF. The DNA for the CDR3 is TGTGCCAGTAGTCCTTGGACGGCTAGCTCCTACGAGCAGTACTTC.

The rearrangement uses TRBV7-2 and TRBJ2-1; D uncertain. CDR3 length: 13 amino acids. From germline, CDR1 is SGHTA and CDR2 FQGNSA. Trimming took 0 bases from V and 4 from J, leaving 4 bases between them. The CDR3 nucleotides read TGTGCCAGCAGCTTAGCGGAATACAATGAGCAGTTCTTC. It codes for CASSLAEYNEQFF. The full variable domain, its missing parts supplied by reference TRBV7-2 and TRBJ2-1, is GAGVSQSPSNKVTEKGKDVELRCDPISGHTALYWYRQSLGQGLEFLIYFQGNSAPDKSGLPSDRFSAERTGGSVSTLTIQRTQQEDSAVYLCASSLAEYNEQFFGPGTRLTVL.

The rearrangement joins TRBV12-3 or TRBV12-4 to TRBJ2-7; D not resolved. V was pared by 6 bases and J by 0 bases, with 6 bases between. The CDR3 loop spans 12 amino acids. In DNA form, the CDR3 reads TGTGCCAGCAGCGCAGCCTCCTACGAGCAGTACTTC. Amino acids: CASSAASYEQYF.

The V gene is TRBV10-2, the J gene TRBJ2-7; D is possibly TRBD1 or TRBD2 (6 bases each). Germline V gene sequence: CDR1 WSHSY, CDR2 SAAADI. The CDR3 length is 13 residues. V lost 3 bases and J lost 3, with 9 bases in between. The CDR3 spells CASSEGGLYEQYF. CDR3 in DNA: TGCGCCAGCAGTGAAGGGGGGCTCTACGAGCAGTACTTC.

The table lists this clonotype with a few counts. The V gene is TRBV7-9, the J gene TRBJ1-1, with D uncertain. The CDR3 consists of 15 residues. V lost 5 bases and J lost 1, with 14 bases in between. Per germline, CDR1 SEHNR and CDR2 FQNEAQ (reference sequence). Here the CDR3 reads CASSDPATPNTEAFF. Here the CDR3 DNA reads TGTGCCAGCAGCGACCCCGCTACACCGAACACTGAAGCTTTCTTT.

This clonotype has just a few counts. The chain recombines TRBV6-1 with TRBJ2-7, with D tentatively TRBD1 or TRBD2 (5 bases each). V was trimmed by 1 base and J by 1 base, leaving 8 bases between them. CDR3 size: 14 residues. Germline CDR1 MNHNS, CDR2 SASEGT. Written as DNA, the CDR3 is TGTGCCAGCAGTGAAGGGGACGGGTCCTACGAGCAGTACTTC. Protein sequence: CASSEGDGSYEQYF.

The CDR3 DNA reads TGTGCCAGCAGGAGCCCGGGGACAGGGACTGAAGCTTTCTTT. It translates to CASRSPGTGTEAFF. The V call is TRBV6-2 or TRBV6-3, the J call TRBJ1-1; 9 positions agree with TRBD1. Trimming took 6 bases from V and 5 from J; bases not matched to a gene: 7. Germline-derived CDR1 and CDR2 are MNHEY and SVGEGT. CDR3 size: 14 residues.

V gene TRBV27 combines with J gene TRBJ2-7; 9 bases agree with TRBD1. The CDR3 has 15 residues. V trimming: 4 bases; J trimming: 3 bases; junction bases outside the gene matches: 7. Germline V gene data show CDR1 as MNHEY and CDR2 as SMNVEV (reference sequence). The CDR3 loop reads CASSSRDRAIYEQYF. The CDR3 DNA reads as TGTGCCAGCAGTTCCCGGGACAGGGCGATCTACGAGCAGTACTTC.

This clonotype showed up just a few times. CDR3 in amino acids: CASSWNRRPYEQYF. DNA of the CDR3: TGTGCCAGCAGTTGGAACAGGAGACCCTACGAGCAGTACTTC. This chain connects TRBV28 to TRBJ2-7; D possibly corresponds to TRBD1 (5 bases). There are 14 residues in the CDR3. Germline V gives CDR1 MDHEN, CDR2 SYDVKM. Trimming stripped 4 bases from V and 2 bases from J, with 12 bases between.

There are a few counts of this clonotype. The J gene is TRBJ2-6, the V gene TRBV10-3; 9 positions agree with TRBD1. Losses at the gene ends were 1 base for V and 4 bases for J; bases not matched to a gene: 11. CDR3 length: 19 residues. Germline loops: CDR1 ENHRY, CDR2 SYGVKD. The chain's CDR3 is CAISEYLGQGLGGANVLTF. The CDR3 DNA is TGTGCCATCAGTGAGTATCTGGGACAGGGCCTAGGAGGGGCCAACGTCCTGACTTTC.

This clonotype showed up just a few times. The chain couples TRBV12-3 or TRBV12-4 to TRBJ1-2; 9 bases are shared with TRBD1. The CDR3 covers 15 residues. The junction had 4 bases not matched to a gene; V was cut back by 3 bases and J by 2 bases. The CDR3 bases are TGTGCCAGCAGTTTTCGGACAGGGGCAAACTATGGCTACACCTTC. This codes for CASSFRTGANYGYTF.

In this sample, this clonotype turned up a few times. The chain combines TRBV6-5 with TRBJ1-1, with TRBD1 as a possible D gene (5 bases). CDR3 length: 17 residues. The germline V and J ends were trimmed by 2 bases and 0 bases, with 16 bases remaining between them. Germline CDR1 reads MNHEY; CDR2 reads SVGAGI. The DNA of the CDR3 is TGTGCCAGCAGTTACCCAATCACAGGTTCCATGAACACTGAAGCTTTCTTT. Translated: CASSYPITGSMNTEAFF.

The V gene is TRBV27, the J gene TRBJ2-7, with unresolved D. The germline V and J ends were trimmed by 6 bases and 2 bases, with 11 bases remaining between them. This CDR3 has 13 amino acids. Germline CDR1 and CDR2: MNHEY and SMNVEV (reference sequence). This CDR3 reads CASSSSLAYEQYF. Here the CDR3 DNA reads TGTGCCAGCAGCTCGTCATTAGCCTACGAGCAGTACTTC.

This clonotype was counted a few times. The genes are TRBV7-2 and TRBJ2-7, with D possibly TRBD2 on 7 matching bases. The CDR3 is 15 residues long. Germline CDR1 is SGHTA and CDR2 is FQGNSA. V was trimmed by 3 bases and J by 4 bases, leaving 16 bases between them. DNA of the CDR3: TGTGCCAGCAGCTTGTCACGGGGGGCTTCGTACGAGCAGTACTTC. Amino acids: CASSLSRGASYEQYF.

The rearrangement joins TRBV12-5 to TRBJ1-1; D gene ambiguous. V was shortened by 10 bases and J by 7 bases, with 19 bases between the two germline ends. There are 13 residues in the CDR3. Germline CDR1 reads LGHNT; CDR2 reads FRNRAP. The CDR3 loop is CATDGTAGVEAFF. CDR3 nucleotides: TGTGCTACTGACGGAACAGCCGGAGTTGAAGCTTTCTTT.

V and J are TRBV5-6 and TRBJ1-2; D gene ambiguous. Trimming pared 2 bases from V and 6 bases from J, leaving 11 bases between. Germline V lookup: CDR1 SGHDT, CDR2 YYEEEE. The length of the CDR3 is 13 residues. The CDR3 here is CASSFGNPHGYTF. CDR3 nucleotide sequence: TGTGCCAGCAGCTTCGGGAATCCTCATGGCTACACCTTC.